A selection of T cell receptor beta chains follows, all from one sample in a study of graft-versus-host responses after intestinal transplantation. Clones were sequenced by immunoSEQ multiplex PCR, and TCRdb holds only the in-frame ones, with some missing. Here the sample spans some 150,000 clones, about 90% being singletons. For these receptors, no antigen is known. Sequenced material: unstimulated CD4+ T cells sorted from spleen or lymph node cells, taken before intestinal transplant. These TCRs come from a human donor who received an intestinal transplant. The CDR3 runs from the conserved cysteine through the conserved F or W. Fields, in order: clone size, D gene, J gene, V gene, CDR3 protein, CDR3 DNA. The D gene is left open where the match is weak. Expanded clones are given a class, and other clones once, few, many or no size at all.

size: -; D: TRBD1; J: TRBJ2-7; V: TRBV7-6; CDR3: CASSLGQMTDSYEQYF; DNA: TGTGCCAGCAGCTTGGGACAGATGACAGATTCCTACGAGCAGTACTTC
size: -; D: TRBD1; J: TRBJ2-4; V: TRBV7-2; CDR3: CASSSRQGVIGIQYF; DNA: TGTGCCAGCAGCTCACGACAGGGGGTAATAGGCATTCAGTACTTC
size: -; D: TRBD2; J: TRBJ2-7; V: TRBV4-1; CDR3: CASSQVGSGGSYEQYF; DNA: TGCGCCAGCAGCCAAGTTGGTTCGGGAGGTTCTTACGAGCAGTACTTC
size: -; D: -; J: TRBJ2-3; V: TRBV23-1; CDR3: CAPHADCRDTQYF; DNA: TGCGCCCCTCATGCGGATTGTAGGGATACGCAGTATTTT
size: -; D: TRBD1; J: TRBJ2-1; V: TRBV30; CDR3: CAWDRGGNEQFF; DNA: TGTGCCTGGGACAGGGGTGGGAATGAGCAGTTCTTC
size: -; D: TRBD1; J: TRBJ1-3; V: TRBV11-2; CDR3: CASSPRGLAGNTIYF; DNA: TGTGCCAGCAGTCCCAGGGGGCTGGCTGGAAACACCATATATTTT
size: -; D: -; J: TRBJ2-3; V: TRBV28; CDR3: CASSLSPDSAADTQYF; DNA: TGTGCCAGCAGTTTATCTCCTGACTCTGCCGCAGATACGCAGTATTTT
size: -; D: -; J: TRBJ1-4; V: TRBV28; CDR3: CASSSPAGNEKLFF; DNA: TGTGCCAGCAGCTCCCCGGCGGGTAATGAAAAACTGTTTTTT
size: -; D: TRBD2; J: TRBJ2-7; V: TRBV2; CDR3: CASSDGLERYEQYF; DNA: TGTGCCAGCAGTGACGGACTAGAACGTTACGAGCAGTACTTC
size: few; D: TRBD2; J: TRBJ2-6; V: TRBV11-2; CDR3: CASTRSGGRAVGANVLTF; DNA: TGTGCCAGCACCCGCTCTGGCGGGAGGGCCGTAGGGGCCAACGTCCTGACTTTC
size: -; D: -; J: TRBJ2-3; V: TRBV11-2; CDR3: CASSLMRTDTQYF; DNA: TGTGCCAGCAGCTTAATGAGGACAGATACGCAGTATTTT
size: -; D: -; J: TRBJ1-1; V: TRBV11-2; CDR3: CASRSNGLVGTEAFF; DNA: TGTGCCAGCAGGTCAAATGGGCTGGTGGGCACTGAAGCTTTCTTT
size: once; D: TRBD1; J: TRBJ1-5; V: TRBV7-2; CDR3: CASSLLWTGAQPQHF; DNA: TGTGCCAGCAGCTTACTCTGGACAGGGGCTCAGCCCCAGCATTTT
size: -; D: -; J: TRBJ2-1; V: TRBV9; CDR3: CASSVETGAYNEQFF; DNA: TGTGCCAGCAGCGTAGAAACAGGTGCCTACAATGAGCAGTTCTTC
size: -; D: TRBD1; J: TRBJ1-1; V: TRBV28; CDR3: CASRGQGVTEAFF; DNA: TGTGCCAGCAGAGGGCAGGGGGTCACTGAAGCTTTCTTT
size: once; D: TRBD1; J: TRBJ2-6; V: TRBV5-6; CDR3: CASSLTTGDGANVLTF; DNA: TGTGCCAGCAGCTTGACCACAGGGGATGGGGCCAACGTCCTGACTTTC
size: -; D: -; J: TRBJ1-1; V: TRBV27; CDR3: CASSWGQPGVAFF; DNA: TGTGCCAGCAGTTGGGGGCAGCCCGGGGTAGCTTTCTTT
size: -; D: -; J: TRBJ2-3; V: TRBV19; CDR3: CASSTTSLTDTQYF; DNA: TGTGCCAGTAGTACCACATCGCTCACAGATACGCAGTATTTT
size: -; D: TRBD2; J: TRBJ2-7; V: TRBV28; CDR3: CASSLGGVQTSGRSEQYF; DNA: TGTGCCAGCAGTTTGGGCGGGGTCCAGACTAGCGGGAGAAGCGAGCAGTACTTC
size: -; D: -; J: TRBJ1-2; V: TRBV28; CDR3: CASSARVPGYTF; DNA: TGTGCCAGCAGTGCCAGGGTTCCGGGCTACACCTTC
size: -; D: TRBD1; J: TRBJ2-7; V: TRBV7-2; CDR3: CASSPRTGANYEQYF; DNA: TGTGCCAGCAGCCCCCGGACAGGGGCCAACTACGAGCAGTACTTC
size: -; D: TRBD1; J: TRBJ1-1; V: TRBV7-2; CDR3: CASSRDRVDTEAFF; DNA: TGTGCCAGCAGCCGGGACAGGGTTGACACTGAAGCTTTCTTT
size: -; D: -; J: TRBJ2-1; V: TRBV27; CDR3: CASRRFAYNEQFF; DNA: TGTGCCAGCCGGCGTTTCGCCTACAATGAGCAGTTCTTC
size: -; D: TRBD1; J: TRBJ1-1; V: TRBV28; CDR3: CASRLQGVGNTEAFF; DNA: TGTGCCAGCAGACTCCAGGGGGTAGGGAACACTGAAGCTTTCTTT
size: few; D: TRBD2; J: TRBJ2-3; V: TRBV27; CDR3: CASSRGTSGSYTQYF; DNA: TGTGCCAGCAGCCGAGGGACTAGCGGGAGTTATACGCAGTATTTT
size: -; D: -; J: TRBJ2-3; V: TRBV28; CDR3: CASSFGVLSTDTQYF; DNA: TGTGCCAGCAGTTTTGGGGTACTAAGCACAGATACGCAGTATTTT
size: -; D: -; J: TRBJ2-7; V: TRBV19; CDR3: CASSISVGAYEQYF; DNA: TGTGCCAGTAGTATCTCCGTTGGCGCCTACGAGCAGTACTTC
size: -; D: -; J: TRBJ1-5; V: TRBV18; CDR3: CASSPIQRGQPQHF; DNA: TGTGCCAGCTCACCGATTCAGAGAGGTCAGCCCCAGCATTTT
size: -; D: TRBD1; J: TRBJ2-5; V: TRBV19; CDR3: CASSIRFLQGQETQYF; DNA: TGTGCCAGTAGTATCCGATTCCTACAGGGGCAAGAGACCCAGTACTTC
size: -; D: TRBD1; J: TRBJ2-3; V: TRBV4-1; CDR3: CASSQAGTGAGTDTQYF; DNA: TGCGCCAGCAGCCAAGCCGGGACAGGGGCGGGAACAGATACGCAGTATTTT
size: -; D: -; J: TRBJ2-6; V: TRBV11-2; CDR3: CASSFSAGLGSGANVLTF; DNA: TGTGCCAGCAGCTTCTCGGCAGGGTTGGGTTCTGGGGCCAACGTCCTGACTTTC
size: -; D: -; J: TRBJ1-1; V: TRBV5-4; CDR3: CASTPRPVMNTEAFF; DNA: TGTGCCAGCACCCCCCGGCCAGTCATGAACACTGAAGCTTTCTTT
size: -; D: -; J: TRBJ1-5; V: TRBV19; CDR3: CASSIVGGDPGNQPQHF; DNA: TGTGCCAGTAGTATAGTAGGAGGGGATCCCGGCAATCAGCCCCAGCATTTT
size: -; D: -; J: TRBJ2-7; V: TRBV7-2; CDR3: CASSLEIVPSYEQYF; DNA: TGTGCCAGCAGCTTAGAAATCGTCCCCTCCTACGAGCAGTACTTC
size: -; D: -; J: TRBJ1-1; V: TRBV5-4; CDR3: CASSLGTNPEAFF; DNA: TGTGCCAGCAGCTTGGGGACCAACCCTGAAGCTTTCTTT
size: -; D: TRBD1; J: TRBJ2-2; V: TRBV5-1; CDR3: CASSLAGTGGPGELFF; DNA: TGCGCCAGCAGCTTGGCCGGGACAGGGGGTCCCGGGGAGCTGTTTTTT
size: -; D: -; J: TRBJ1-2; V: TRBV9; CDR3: CASSARDSLGRANYGYTF; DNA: TGTGCCAGCAGCGCCCGAGACAGTCTGGGTAGAGCTAACTATGGCTACACCTTC
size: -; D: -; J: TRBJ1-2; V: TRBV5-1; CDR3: CASSLRQVGDGYTF; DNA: TGCGCCAGCAGCTTAAGACAGGTCGGGGATGGCTACACCTTC
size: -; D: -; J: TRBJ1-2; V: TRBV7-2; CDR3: CASSLVPNYGYTF; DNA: TGTGCCAGCAGCTTAGTACCGAACTATGGCTACACCTTC
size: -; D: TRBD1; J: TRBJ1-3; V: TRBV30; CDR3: CAWDREDGNTIYF; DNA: TGTGCCTGGGACAGGGAAGATGGAAACACCATATATTTT
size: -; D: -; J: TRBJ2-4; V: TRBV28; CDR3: CASIQGSGAKNIQYF; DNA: TGTGCCAGCATCCAAGGTTCGGGGGCCAAAAACATTCAGTACTTC
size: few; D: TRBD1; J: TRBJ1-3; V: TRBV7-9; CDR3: CASSRDRLGGNTIYF; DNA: TGTGCCAGCAGCCGGGACAGATTGGGAGGAAACACCATATATTTT
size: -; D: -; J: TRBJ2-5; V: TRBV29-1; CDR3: CSVEDPPLLETQYF; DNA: TGCAGCGTTGAAGACCCGCCGCTGCTTGAGACCCAGTACTTC
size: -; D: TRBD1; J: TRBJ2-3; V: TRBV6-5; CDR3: CASSFWTGGADTQYF; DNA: TGTGCCAGCAGTTTCTGGACAGGGGGGGCAGATACGCAGTATTTT
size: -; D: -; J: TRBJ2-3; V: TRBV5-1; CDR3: CASSLSRPRTDTQYF; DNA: TGCGCCAGCAGCTTGAGTCGGCCCCGCACAGATACGCAGTATTTT
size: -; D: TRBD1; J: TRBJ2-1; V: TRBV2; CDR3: CASSGTPSKQGNEQFF; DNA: TGTGCCAGCAGTGGGACGCCCTCTAAACAGGGGAATGAGCAGTTCTTC
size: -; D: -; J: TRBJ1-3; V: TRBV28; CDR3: CASSPLVLGRTGNTIYF; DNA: TGTGCCAGCAGCCCCCTGGTGTTAGGACGGACTGGAAACACCATATATTTT
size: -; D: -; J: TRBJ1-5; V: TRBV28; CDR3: CASSFEGVGNQPQHF; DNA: TGTGCCAGCAGTTTTGAGGGCGTAGGCAATCAGCCCCAGCATTTT
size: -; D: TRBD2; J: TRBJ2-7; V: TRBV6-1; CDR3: CASSEWGAGGTYEQYF; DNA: TGTGCCAGCAGTGAATGGGGAGCGGGAGGGACCTACGAGCAGTACTTC
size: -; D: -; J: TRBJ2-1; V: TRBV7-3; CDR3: CASSPLGGSYNEQFF; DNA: TGTGCCAGCAGCCCACTGGGGGGCTCATACAATGAGCAGTTCTTC
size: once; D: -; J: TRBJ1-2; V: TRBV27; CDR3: CASSSTGIGYTF; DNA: TGTGCCAGCAGCAGTACAGGGATCGGCTACACCTTC
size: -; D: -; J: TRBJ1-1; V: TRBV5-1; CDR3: CASSLAQQRNLKNTEAFF; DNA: TGCGCCAGCAGCTTGGCCCAGCAGAGAAATCTTAAGAACACTGAAGCTTTCTTT
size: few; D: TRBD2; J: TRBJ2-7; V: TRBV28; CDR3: CASSFAAGVYEQYF; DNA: TGTGCCAGCAGTTTCGCAGCGGGAGTTTACGAGCAGTACTTC
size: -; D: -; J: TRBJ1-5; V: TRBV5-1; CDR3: CASSLGSGIGQPQHF; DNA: TGCGCCAGCAGCTTGGGATCGGGGATAGGTCAGCCCCAGCATTTT
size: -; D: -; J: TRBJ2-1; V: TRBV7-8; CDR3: CASSLWLGNEQFF; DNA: TGTGCCAGCAGCTTATGGTTAGGCAATGAGCAGTTCTTC